These T cell receptor beta chains were read from a single sample in a study of T-cell reconstitution after alpha-beta-depleted transplantation in children. TCRdb ran MiXCR on the PCR reads and lists one entry per CDR3 protein. The sample consists of about 250,000 distinct CDR3 sequences, more than 20% of them appearing once. This sample comprised PBMCs, mostly from graft donor cells, obtained 360 days after TCRalphabeta/CD19-depleted stem cell transplant. The receptors originated from a female patient between 2 and 15 years old who had a stem cell transplant for congenital amegakaryocytic thrombocytopenia, so the T cells may come from the graft donor. Both conserved end residues are part of each CDR3. Each record gives: J gene, V gene, CDR3 protein.

TRBJ2-5,TRBV6-1,CASGSMDLETQYF
TRBJ2-2,TRBV15,CATSRDLQGAPTGELFF
TRBJ1-1,TRBV4-1,CASSQGRGNQHTEAFF
TRBJ1-1,TRBV3-1,CASSKGRVNTEAFF
TRBJ2-7,TRBV29-1,CSVRDRGLNEQYF
TRBJ2-7,TRBV7-6,CASSLSLGGDSYEQYF
TRBJ1-2,TRBV7-2,CASSFAPTGTNYGYTF
TRBJ2-1,TRBV5-1,CASSPGTSGLTYNEQFF
TRBJ2-1,TRBV12-3/TRBV12-4,CASSFRLAGSEQFF
TRBJ2-7,TRBV12-3/TRBV12-4,CASIPAKGLAVSRQGYEQYF
TRBJ2-2,TRBV4-1,CASSQIKIGHQGLLFNTGELFF
TRBJ1-1,TRBV6-2/TRBV6-3,CASTTGSLGAFF
TRBJ1-1,TRBV4-2,CASSQGTGEAFF
TRBJ2-2,TRBV6-1,CASRGRVDTGELFF
TRBJ2-5,TRBV24-1,CATSVGGVETQYF
TRBJ2-2,TRBV14,CASSRRVIPTGELFF
TRBJ2-7,TRBV27,CASSTATGVYEQYF
TRBJ1-1,TRBV12-3/TRBV12-4,CASSLWRGDTEAFF
TRBJ2-6,TRBV7-9,CASSPWGSTGANVLTF
TRBJ1-1,TRBV3-1,CASSQANRGTEAFF
TRBJ2-1,TRBV2,CASSPKPIIGQSSYNEQFF
TRBJ1-1,TRBV5-1,CASSLEHGAFF
TRBJ2-7,TRBV27,CASSQDVGRKYF
TRBJ2-1,TRBV6-2/TRBV6-3,CASSYSGLSANEQFF
TRBJ1-2,TRBV19,CASSIEGDGGYTF
TRBJ2-1,TRBV7-2,CASSTSGSSYNEQFF
TRBJ2-5,TRBV20-1,CSASRTSRSQETQYF
TRBJ2-1,TRBV6-5,CASSYRDSYNEQFF
TRBJ1-2,TRBV4-2,CASSQRTGGSNYGYTF
TRBJ2-7,TRBV7-2,CASSLGVRREQYF
TRBJ1-1,TRBV5-6,CASSLGGGRGGTEAFF
TRBJ2-1,TRBV24-1,CATAPSGNDNEQFF
TRBJ2-7,TRBV11-2,CASSVSYEQYF
TRBJ2-1,TRBV20-1,CSATTRNMQFF
TRBJ1-5,TRBV28,CASSLTSLTAWGPQHF
TRBJ2-2,TRBV3-1,CASSRGLVDTGELFF
TRBJ2-5,TRBV5-1,CASSRAGAELGQYF
TRBJ2-4,TRBV20-1,CSARESGGGIQYF
TRBJ2-3,TRBV7-6,CASSLELAFSGDTQYF
TRBJ2-7,TRBV10-3,CAIANLRDRPYEQYF
TRBJ2-7,TRBV12-3/TRBV12-4,CASNRTESVEQYF
TRBJ2-3,TRBV6-5,CASSYSWAGTDTQYF
TRBJ2-4,TRBV6-1,CASSLDRTVENIQYF
TRBJ2-1,TRBV11-2,CASSRRMVSTSYNEQFF
TRBJ2-7,TRBV10-3,CAISEDPNYEQYF
TRBJ1-2,TRBV27,CASSISWAGGYTF
TRBJ1-5,TRBV12-3/TRBV12-4,CASSYTEGNQPQHF
TRBJ2-7,TRBV12-3/TRBV12-4,CASRGPFAGYEQYF
TRBJ2-5,TRBV20-1,CSASGTKETQYF
TRBJ1-5,TRBV28,CASSTGSTQPQHF
TRBJ2-7,TRBV7-2,CASSLPTRSYEQYF
TRBJ2-3,TRBV15,CATSRDVTSTDTQYF
TRBJ2-7,TRBV12-3/TRBV12-4,CASRPRDSFYEQYF